This TCR beta chain is from a study of CXCR3-negative and CXCR3-positive naive CD8 T cells (dated by TCRdb to about 2019). Background on the whole study: About 150 million TRB reads were obtained in total, roughly 1.5 +/- 0.3 million reads per library. Diversity and physicochemical repertoire analyses covered around 10 donors pooled from two independent experiments. The TRBV-TRBJ cluster analysis covered naive subsets from about 5 donors and memory cells from 3 donors.

About this clonotype: Its binding antigen is unknown.

The research as a whole found: Surface CD5, linked to self-reactivity in mice, was comparable between naive subsets; TCR interaction strength was therefore also inferred from TRB CDR3 physicochemical properties. CXCR3 expression partially decreased after cryopreservation, so most assays used freshly isolated PBMCs. Within the same donor, TRBV-TRBJ usage looked similar between naive CXCR3-negative and CXCR3-positive cells, but memory cells had distinct patterns. Compared with CXCR3-negative naive cells, CXCR3-positive naive cells had TRB CDR3s with higher hydrophobicity (lower Kidera factor 4), lower energy, and higher strength and volume indices. Repertoire diversity was comparably high in both naive subsets but much lower in memory CD8+ T cells.

For every CD8+ T cell subset, some 310,000 cells were flow-sorted straight into RLT lysis buffer, and each subset was sorted in triplicate. To keep memory contaminants out, a stringent definition of naive CD8+ T cells was applied: CD45RO-CCR7+CD27+CD95-. Peripheral blood mononuclear cells were isolated from buffy coats by standard density gradient centrifugation. A FACSAria III was used to flow-sort naive CD8+ T cells into CXCR3-negative and CXCR3-positive populations. An RNeasy Mini Kit was used to extract total RNA from the sorted cells. For sequencing, a NextSeq 550 was employed. The Human TCR Profiling Kit (MiLaboratory) was used to make UMI-labeled 5' RACE TRB cDNA libraries. cDNA synthesis used the entire amount of extracted RNA, and PCR amplification then used the entire amount of cDNA produced. Libraries were prepared in parallel using an identical number of PCR cycles. From the authors' description of their analysis: With a minimum of two reads required per UMI, MIGEC and MiXCR pulled out about 50,000 +/- 10,000 unique UMI-labeled TRB cDNA molecules from each library. Each library averaged roughly 36,000 +/- 9,600 functional in-frame TRB CDR3 nucleotide clonotypes without stop codons. After downsampling to 5000 UMI-labeled TRB molecules per sample, diversity metrics such as normalized Shannon-Wiener and Chao1 were calculated in VDJtools. VDJtools was used to calculate clonotype-size-weighted physicochemical properties of the central five CDR3 residues, namely interaction energy, strength, volume and Kidera factor 4. After TCRdb reprocessed the reads, each CDR3 protein sequence was kept as one row, without DNA. Clone size and V and J calls follow TCRdb, not the original study. The sample table holds thousands of distinct CDR3 sequences. The ten largest make up around 1.7% of the sample.

The clonotype was recovered from a human donor in good health. Some clones in this sample may be carry-over from other donors' samples. The specimen sequenced was naive CXCR3+ CD8+ T cells from blood. Explained via the paper, the cell subset or site label denotes: CD45RO-CCR7+CD27+CD95- naive CD8+ T cells expressing CXCR3 (TNR3+).

The CDR3 protein is CASSFWDSPGNIQYF. The chain is made from TRBV7-2 and TRBJ2-4; TCRdb's D call, TRBD2, is unchecked because there is no DNA. CDR1 and CDR2, per the germline V gene, are SGHTA and FQGNSA. The CDR3 runs 15 amino acids, cysteine and phenylalanine included. No DNA has been recorded.